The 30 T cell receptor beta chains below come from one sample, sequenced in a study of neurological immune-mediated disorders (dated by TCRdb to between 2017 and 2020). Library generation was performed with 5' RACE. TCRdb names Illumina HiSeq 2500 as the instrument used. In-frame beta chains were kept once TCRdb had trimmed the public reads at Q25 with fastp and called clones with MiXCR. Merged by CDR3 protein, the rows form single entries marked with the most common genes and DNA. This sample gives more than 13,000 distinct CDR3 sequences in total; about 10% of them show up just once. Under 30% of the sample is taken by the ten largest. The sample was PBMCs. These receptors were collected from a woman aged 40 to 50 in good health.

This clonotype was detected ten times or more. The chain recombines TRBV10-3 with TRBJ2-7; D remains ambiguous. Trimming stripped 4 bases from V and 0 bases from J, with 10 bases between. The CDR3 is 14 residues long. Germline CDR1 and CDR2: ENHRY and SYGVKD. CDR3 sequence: CAISGGIDSYEQYF. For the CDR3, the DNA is TGTGCCATCAGTGGCGGAATCGACTCCTACGAGCAGTACTTC.

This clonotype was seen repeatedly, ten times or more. The CDR3 spells CASSWGTVRLNTGELFF. DNA for the CDR3: TGTGCCAGCAGCTGGGGGACTGTAAGACTTAACACCGGGGAGCTGTTTTTT. The chain combines TRBV5-6 with TRBJ2-2, with a weak D call TRBD2 (6 bases). V was trimmed by 3 bases and J by 2 bases, leaving 17 bases between them. The CDR3 has 17 amino acids. Germline CDR1 reads SGHDT; CDR2 reads YYEEEE.

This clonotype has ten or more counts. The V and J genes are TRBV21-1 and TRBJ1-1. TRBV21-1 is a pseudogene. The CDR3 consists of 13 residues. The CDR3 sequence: CASSLGANTEAFF. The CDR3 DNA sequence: TGTGCCAGCAGCCTGGGAGCCAACACTGAAGCTTTCTTT.

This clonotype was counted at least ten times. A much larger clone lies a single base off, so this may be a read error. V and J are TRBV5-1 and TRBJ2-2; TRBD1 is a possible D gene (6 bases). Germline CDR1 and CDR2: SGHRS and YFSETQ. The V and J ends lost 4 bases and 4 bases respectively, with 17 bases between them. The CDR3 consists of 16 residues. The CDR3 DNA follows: TGCGCCAGCAGCAACAAGGACAGTCGGGGCACCGGGGAGCTGTTTTTT. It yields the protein CASSNKDSRGTGELFF.

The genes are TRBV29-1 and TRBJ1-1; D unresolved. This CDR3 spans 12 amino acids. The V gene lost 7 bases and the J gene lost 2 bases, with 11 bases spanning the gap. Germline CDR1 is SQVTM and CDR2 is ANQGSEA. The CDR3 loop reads CSARVDNTEAFF. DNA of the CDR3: TGCAGCGCTCGGGTGGATAACACTGAAGCTTTCTTT.

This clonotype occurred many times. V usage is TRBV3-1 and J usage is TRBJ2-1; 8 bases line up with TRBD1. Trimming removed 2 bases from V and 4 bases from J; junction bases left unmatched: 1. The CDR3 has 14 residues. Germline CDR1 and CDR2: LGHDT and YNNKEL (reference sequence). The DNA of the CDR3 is TGTGCCAGCAGCCAAACAGGGGGGTACAATGAGCAGTTCTTC. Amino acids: CASSQTGGYNEQFF.

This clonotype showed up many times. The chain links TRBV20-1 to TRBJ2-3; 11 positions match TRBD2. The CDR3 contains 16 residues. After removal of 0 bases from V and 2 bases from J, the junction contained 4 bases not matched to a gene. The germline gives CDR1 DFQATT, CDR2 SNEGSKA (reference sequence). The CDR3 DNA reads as TGCAGTGCTAGAGATCCGACTAGCGGGATCACAGATACGCAGTATTTT. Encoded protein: CSARDPTSGITDTQYF.

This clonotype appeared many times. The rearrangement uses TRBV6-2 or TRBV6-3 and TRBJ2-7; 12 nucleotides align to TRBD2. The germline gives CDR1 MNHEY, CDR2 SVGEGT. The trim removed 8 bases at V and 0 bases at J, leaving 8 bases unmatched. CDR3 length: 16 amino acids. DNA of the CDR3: TGTGCCAGCCGGCTAGCGGGAGGGCCCCTCTCCTACGAGCAGTACTTC. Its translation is CASRLAGGPLSYEQYF.

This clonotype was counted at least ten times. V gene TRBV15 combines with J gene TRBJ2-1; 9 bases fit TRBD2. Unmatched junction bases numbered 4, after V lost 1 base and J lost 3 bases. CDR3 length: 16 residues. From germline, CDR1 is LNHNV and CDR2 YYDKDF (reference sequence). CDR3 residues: CATSRGVAGVYNEQFF. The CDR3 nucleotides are TGTGCCACCAGCAGAGGGGTAGCGGGAGTCTACAATGAGCAGTTCTTC.

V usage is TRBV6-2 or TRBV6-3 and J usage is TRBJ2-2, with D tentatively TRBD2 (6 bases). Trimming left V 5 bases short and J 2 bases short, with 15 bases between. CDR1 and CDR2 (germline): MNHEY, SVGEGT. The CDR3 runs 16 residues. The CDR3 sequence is CASSPLADLNTGELFF. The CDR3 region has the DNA TGTGCCAGCAGTCCACTAGCCGACCTAAACACCGGGGAGCTGTTTTTT.

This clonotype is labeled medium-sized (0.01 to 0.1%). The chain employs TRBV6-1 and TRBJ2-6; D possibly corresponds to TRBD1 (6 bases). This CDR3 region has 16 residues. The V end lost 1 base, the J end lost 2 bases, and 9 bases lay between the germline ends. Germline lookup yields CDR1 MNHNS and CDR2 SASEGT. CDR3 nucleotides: TGTGCCAGCAGTGAAGACTCAGGGGCTGGGGCCAACGTCCTGACTTTC. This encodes CASSEDSGAGANVLTF.

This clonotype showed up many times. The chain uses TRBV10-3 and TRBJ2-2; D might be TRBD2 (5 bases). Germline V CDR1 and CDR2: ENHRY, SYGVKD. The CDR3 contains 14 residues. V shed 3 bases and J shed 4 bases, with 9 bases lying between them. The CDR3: CAISERELTGELFF. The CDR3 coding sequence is TGTGCCATCAGTGAACGGGAACTCACCGGGGAGCTGTTTTTT.

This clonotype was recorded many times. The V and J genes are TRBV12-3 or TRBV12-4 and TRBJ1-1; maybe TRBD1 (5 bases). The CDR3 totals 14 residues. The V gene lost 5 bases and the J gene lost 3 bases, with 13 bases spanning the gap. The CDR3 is CASSQDRGDTEAFF. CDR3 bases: TGTGCCAGCAGTCAAGACAGAGGCGACACTGAAGCTTTCTTT.

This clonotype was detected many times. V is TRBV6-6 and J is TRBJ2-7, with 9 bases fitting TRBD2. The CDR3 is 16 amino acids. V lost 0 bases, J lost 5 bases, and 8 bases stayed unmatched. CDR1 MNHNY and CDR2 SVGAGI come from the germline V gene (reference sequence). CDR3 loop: CASSYSLAGDFNEQYF. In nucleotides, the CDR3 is TGTGCCAGCAGTTACTCGTTAGCGGGAGATTTTAACGAGCAGTACTTC.

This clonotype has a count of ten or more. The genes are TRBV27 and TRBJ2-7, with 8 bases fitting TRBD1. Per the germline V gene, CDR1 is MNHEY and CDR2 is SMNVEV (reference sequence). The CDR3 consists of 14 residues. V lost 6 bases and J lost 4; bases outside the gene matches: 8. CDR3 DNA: TGTGCCAGCAGCCTGACAGGGGACTTGTACGAGCAGTACTTC. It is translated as CASSLTGDLYEQYF.

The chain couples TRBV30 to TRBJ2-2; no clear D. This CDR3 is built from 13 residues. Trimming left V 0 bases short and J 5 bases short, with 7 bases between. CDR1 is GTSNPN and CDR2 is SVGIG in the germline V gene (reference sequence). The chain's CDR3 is CAWSVGITGELFF. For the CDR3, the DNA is TGTGCCTGGAGTGTAGGGATAACCGGGGAGCTGTTTTTT.

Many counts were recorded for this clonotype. The CDR3: CASSLQVTGVYGYTF. CDR3 sequence (DNA): TGCGCCAGCAGCCTCCAAGTGACAGGAGTCTATGGCTACACCTTC. V is TRBV4-1 and J is TRBJ1-2; D possibly corresponds to TRBD1 (6 bases). The CDR3 extends over 15 amino acids. The germline gives CDR1 MGHRA, CDR2 YSYEKL. V lost 4 bases and J lost 4, with 16 bases in between.

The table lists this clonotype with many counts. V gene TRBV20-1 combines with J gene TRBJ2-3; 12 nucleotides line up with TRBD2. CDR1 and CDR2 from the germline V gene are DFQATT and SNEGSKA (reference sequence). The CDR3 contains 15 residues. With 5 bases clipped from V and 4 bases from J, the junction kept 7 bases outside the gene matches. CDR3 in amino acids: CSASTLAGGPDTQYF. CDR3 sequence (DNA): TGCAGTGCTTCGACACTAGCGGGGGGCCCAGATACGCAGTATTTT.

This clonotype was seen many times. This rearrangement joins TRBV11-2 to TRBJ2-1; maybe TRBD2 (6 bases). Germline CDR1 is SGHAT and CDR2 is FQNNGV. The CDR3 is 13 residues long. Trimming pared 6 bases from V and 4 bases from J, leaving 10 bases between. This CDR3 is CASRWDSYNEQFF. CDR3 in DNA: TGTGCCAGCAGATGGGACTCTTACAATGAGCAGTTCTTC. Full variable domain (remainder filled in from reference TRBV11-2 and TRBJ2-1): EAGVAQSPRYKIIEKRQSVAFWCNPISGHATLYWYQQILGQGPKLLIQFQNNGVVDDSQLPKDRFSAERLKGVDSTLKIQPAKLEDSAVYLCASRWDSYNEQFFGPGTRLTVL.

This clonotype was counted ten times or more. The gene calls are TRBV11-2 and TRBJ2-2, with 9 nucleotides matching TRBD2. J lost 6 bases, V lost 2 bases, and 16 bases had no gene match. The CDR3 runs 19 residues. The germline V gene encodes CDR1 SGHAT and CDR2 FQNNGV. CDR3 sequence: CASSLQRSSGVRGAGELFF. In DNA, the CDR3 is TGTGCCAGCAGCTTACAAAGGTCTAGCGGGGTGCGTGGCGCCGGGGAGCTGTTTTTT.

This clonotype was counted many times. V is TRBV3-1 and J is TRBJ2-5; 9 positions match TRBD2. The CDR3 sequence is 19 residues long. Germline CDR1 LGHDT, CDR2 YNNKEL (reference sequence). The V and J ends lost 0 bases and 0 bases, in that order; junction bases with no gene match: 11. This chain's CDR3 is CASSQDPPGSGGYQETQYF. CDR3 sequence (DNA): TGTGCCAGCAGCCAAGATCCCCCCGGAAGCGGGGGGTACCAAGAGACCCAGTACTTC.

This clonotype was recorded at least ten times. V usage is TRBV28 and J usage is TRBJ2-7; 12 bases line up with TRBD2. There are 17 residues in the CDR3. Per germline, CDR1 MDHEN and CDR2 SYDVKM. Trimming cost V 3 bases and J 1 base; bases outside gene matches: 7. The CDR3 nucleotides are TGTGCCAGCAGTTTGGGGACTAGCGGGCCTTTTTCCTACGAGCAGTACTTC. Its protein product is CASSLGTSGPFSYEQYF.

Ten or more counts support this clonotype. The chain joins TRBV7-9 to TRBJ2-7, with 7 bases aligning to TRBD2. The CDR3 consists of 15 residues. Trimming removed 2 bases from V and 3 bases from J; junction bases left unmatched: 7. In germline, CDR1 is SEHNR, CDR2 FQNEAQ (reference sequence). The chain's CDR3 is CASSLLAGPFYEQYF. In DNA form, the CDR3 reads TGTGCCAGCAGCTTATTAGCGGGTCCCTTCTACGAGCAGTACTTC.

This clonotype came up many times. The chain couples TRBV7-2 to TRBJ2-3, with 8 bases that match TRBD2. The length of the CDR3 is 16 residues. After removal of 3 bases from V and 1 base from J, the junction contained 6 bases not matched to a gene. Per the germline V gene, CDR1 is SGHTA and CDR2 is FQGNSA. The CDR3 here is CASSFVAGSGTDTQYF. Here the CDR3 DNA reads TGTGCCAGCAGCTTTGTAGCGGGATCCGGCACAGATACGCAGTATTTT.

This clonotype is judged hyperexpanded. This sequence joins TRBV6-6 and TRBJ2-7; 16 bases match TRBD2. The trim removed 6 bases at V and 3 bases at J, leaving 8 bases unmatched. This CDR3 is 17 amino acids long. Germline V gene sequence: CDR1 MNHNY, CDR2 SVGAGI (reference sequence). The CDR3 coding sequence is TGTGCCAGCAGCCCGGGACTAGCGGGGGGGCCCCTCTACGAGCAGTACTTC. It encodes CASSPGLAGGPLYEQYF.

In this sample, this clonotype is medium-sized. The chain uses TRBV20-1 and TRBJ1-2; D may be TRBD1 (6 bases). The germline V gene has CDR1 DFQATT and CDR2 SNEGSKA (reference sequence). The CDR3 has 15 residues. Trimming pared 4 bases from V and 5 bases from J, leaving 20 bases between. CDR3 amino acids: CSATESGTPVYGYTF. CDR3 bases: TGCAGTGCTACAGAATCCGGGACACCGGTATATGGCTACACCTTC.

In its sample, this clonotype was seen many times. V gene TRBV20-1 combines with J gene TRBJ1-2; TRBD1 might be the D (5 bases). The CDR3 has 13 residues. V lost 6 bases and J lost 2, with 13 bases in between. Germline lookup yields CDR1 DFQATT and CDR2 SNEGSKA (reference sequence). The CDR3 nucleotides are TGCAGTGCCACAATGACAGTGAACTATGGCTACACCTTC. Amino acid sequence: CSATMTVNYGYTF.

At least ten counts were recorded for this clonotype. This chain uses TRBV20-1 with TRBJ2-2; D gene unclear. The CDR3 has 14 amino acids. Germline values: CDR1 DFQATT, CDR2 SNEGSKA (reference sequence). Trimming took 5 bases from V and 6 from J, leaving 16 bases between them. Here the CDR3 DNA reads TGCAGTGCTGGCTTAGCTTTATCGTCCGGGGAGCTGTTTTTT. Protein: CSAGLALSSGELFF.

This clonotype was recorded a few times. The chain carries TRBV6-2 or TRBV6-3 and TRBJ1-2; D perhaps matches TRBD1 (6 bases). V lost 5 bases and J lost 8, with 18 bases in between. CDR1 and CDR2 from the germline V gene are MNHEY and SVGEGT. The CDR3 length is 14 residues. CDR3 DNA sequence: TGTGCCAGCAGTCGCGGACAGTTGGCCGGGGGCTACACCTTC. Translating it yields CASSRGQLAGGYTF.

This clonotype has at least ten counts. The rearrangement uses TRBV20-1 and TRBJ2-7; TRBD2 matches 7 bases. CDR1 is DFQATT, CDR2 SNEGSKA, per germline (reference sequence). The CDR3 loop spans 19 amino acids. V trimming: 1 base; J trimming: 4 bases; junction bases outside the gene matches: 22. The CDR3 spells CSARVPAGERVYLGYEQYF. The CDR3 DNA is TGCAGTGCTAGAGTCCCGGCGGGAGAGAGGGTGTACTTGGGGTACGAGCAGTACTTC.